The 5 T cell receptor beta chains presented below share a single source sample, sequenced in a study of T cells in Graves' hyperthyroidism and ophthalmopathy. Template material for amplifying TCR beta CDR3 regions consisted of RNA transcripts. HTBI primers were the set used in a first-round RT-PCR of the TCR CDR3. A single record per CDR3 protein comes from TCRdb applying MiXCR to the multiplex PCR reads. The table records about 400,000 distinct CDR3 sequences, roughly 13% of them present only once. The sample comprised blood. The receptors were gathered from a woman aged 18 to 35 with Graves' hyperthyroidism.

The CDR3, as DNA: TGTGCCACCAGCAGAGATTACGGTCAGGGCGCCAACACTGAAGCTTTCTTT. It encodes CATSRDYGQGANTEAFF. The chain combines TRBV15 with TRBJ1-1; D is perhaps TRBD1 (5 bases). The CDR3 spans 17 residues. Trimming removed 0 bases at V and 2 bases at J, with 16 bases between. The V gene's germline CDR1 is LNHNV and CDR2 YYDKDF (reference sequence).

This clonotype was observed at least ten times. This chain links TRBV12-3 or TRBV12-4 with TRBJ2-7; D may be TRBD2 (5 bases). The CDR3 runs 13 residues. Trimming left V 5 bases short and J 4 bases short, with 12 bases between. CDR3 nucleotides: TGTGCCAGCAGTGGTGGACTGAAGTACGAGCAGTACTTC. It yields the protein CASSGGLKYEQYF.

A remark on this clonotype: One junction end disagrees with the germline gene, perhaps due to a read error. The CDR3 DNA reads as TGTGCCGGCAGCGGGACAGGTTACGAGCAGTACTTC. It encodes CAGSGTGYEQYF. The rearrangement joins TRBV7-9 to TRBJ2-7; the D gene is possibly TRBD1 (8 bases). Germline-derived CDR1 and CDR2 are SEHNR and FQNEAQ (reference sequence). This CDR3 has 12 amino acids.

The table lists this clonotype with many counts. J is TRBJ2-1 and V is TRBV5-6; D is undetermined. The CDR3 runs to 15 residues. The V end lost 0 bases, the J end lost 4 bases, and 11 bases lay between the germline ends. CDR1 SGHDT and CDR2 YYEEEE come from the germline V gene. The CDR3 loop is CASSLVQNPYNEQFF. The CDR3 DNA reads as TGTGCCAGCAGCTTGGTACAAAACCCTTACAATGAGCAGTTCTTC.

This clonotype was detected ten times or more. The CDR3 bases are TGTGCCAGCAGTCTCCCCACTGGGGGAGAGTCCTACAATGAGCAGTTCTTC. It codes for CASSLPTGGESYNEQFF. This chain connects TRBV7-9 to TRBJ2-1, with D perhaps assigned TRBD1 or TRBD2 (5 bases each). The CDR3 spans 17 residues. The V gene lost 6 bases and the J gene lost 1 base, with 19 bases spanning the gap. Germline V lookup: CDR1 SEHNR, CDR2 FQNEAQ (reference sequence).